This TCR beta chain was captured in a study of T cell repertoires in cytomegalovirus infection. Study-level background: Recently identified HLA-C-restricted CMV epitopes were among the peptides used.

From germline, CDR1 is LNHDA and CDR2 SQIVND (reference sequence). The V end lost 7 bases, the J end lost 0 bases, and 13 bases lay between the germline ends. This CDR3 is 15 amino acids long. This clonotype came up a few times. Its antigen is unidentified. TCRdb reprocessed the reads via MiXCR and lists one record per CDR3 protein. Here the sample spans roughly 920,000 distinct CDR3 sequences, around 32% being singletons. The input for sequencing was cultured CD8+ T cells from PBMCs, taken from culture after CMV antigen stimulation. The origin of this receptor is a human donor in good health (CMV status not recorded). Some clones in this sample may be carry-over from other donors' samples. This chain joins TRBV19 and TRBJ1-5, with D perhaps TRBD1 (5 bases). The CDR3 region has the DNA TGTGCCAGTAAAATTTTAGGGGATAGCAATCAGCCCCAGCATTTT. Translated: CASKILGDSNQPQHF.